The present entry profiles one T cell receptor (beta chain) with its context. The antigen remains unidentified. Germline lookup yields CDR1 MGHRA and CDR2 YSYEKL. The CDR3 totals 15 residues. Trimming pared 7 bases from V and 3 bases from J, leaving 19 bases between. This specimen comes from a study of cytomegalovirus exposure and HLA in healthy donors. Study-level results: Equally common other TCR beta chains were less clonally expanded than HLA-associated ones, a later analysis found.

With 60 Vbeta and 13 Jbeta primers, the PCR was carried out. Clones were read by immunoSEQ multiplex PCR, and TCRdb kept only the in-frame ones, dropping some. The sample holds about 140,000 clones, roughly 80% seen once. V gene TRBV4-1 combines with J gene TRBJ2-7; the D gene is possibly TRBD1 (6 bases). The sequence derives from a middle-aged man in good health and CMV-seronegative. Sequencing used PBMCs. The CDR3 is CASTPRTELIYEQYF. The CDR3 DNA reads as TGCGCCAGCACCCCGAGGACAGAACTCATCTACGAGCAGTACTTC.